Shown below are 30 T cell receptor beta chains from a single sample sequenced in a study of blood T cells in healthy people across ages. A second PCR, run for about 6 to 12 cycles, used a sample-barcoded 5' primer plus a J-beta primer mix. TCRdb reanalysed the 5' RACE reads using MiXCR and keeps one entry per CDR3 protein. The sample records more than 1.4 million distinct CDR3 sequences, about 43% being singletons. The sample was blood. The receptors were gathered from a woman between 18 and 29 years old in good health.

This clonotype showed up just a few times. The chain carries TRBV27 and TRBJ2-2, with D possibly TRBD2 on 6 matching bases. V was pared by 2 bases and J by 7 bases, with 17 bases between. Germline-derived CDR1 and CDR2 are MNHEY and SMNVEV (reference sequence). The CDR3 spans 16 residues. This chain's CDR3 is CASSLDYGGSVGELFF. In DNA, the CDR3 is TGTGCCAGCAGTTTAGACTACGGGGGATCAGTCGGGGAGCTGTTTTTT.

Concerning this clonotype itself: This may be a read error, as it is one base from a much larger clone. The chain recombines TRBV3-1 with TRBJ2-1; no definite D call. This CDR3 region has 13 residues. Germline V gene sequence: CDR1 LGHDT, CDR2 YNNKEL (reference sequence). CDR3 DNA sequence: TGTGCCAGCAGCCGGCCCAACGGCAATGAGCAGTTATTC. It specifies CASSRPNGNEQLF.

This CDR3 is CASSLGGSNRDGYTF. The DNA of the CDR3 is TGTGCCAGCAGCTTAGGGGGCTCCAACAGGGATGGCTACACCTTC. This chain links TRBV7-2 with TRBJ1-2; D may be TRBD1 (6 bases). The germline CDR1 and CDR2 sequences are SGHTA and FQGNSA. Deletions cut 1 base from V and 6 bases from J, with 15 bases between. The CDR3 sequence is 15 residues long.

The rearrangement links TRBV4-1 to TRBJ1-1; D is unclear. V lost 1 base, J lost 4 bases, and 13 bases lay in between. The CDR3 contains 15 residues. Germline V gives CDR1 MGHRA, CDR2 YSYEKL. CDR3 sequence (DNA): TGCGCCAGCAGCCAAGTGGTGGTAGGTCGCACTGAAGCTTTCTTT. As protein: CASSQVVVGRTEAFF.

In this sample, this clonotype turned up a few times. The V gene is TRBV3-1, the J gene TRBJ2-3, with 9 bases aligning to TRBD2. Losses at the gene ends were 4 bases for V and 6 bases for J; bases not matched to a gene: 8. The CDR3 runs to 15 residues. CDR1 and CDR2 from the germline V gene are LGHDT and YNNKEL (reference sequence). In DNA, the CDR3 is TGTGCCAGCAGCCGGTCTAGCGGGGCGGTGGATACGCAGTATTTT. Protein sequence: CASSRSSGAVDTQYF.

CDR3 DNA sequence: TGTGCCAGCAGGTCGGACGGCGGGGGCTATCAGCCCCAGCATTTT. Its protein product is CASRSDGGGYQPQHF. This chain uses TRBV2 with TRBJ1-5; D perhaps matches TRBD1 (6 bases). The germline V gene has CDR1 SNHLY and CDR2 FYNNEI. The CDR3 runs to 15 residues. V was trimmed by 6 bases and J by 5 bases, leaving 17 bases between them.

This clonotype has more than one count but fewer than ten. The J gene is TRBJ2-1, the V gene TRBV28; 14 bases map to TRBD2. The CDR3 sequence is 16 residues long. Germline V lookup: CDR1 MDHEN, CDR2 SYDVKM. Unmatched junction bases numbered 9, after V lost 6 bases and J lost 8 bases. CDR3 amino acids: CASSSGTSGGNYEQFF. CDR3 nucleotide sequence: TGTGCCAGCAGCTCTGGGACTAGCGGGGGTAACTATGAGCAGTTCTTC.

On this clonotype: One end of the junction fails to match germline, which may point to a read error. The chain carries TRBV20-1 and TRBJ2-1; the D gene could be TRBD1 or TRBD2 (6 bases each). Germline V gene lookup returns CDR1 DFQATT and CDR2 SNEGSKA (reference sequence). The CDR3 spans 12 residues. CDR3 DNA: TGTAGTGCGCCCCTGGGGGGCGAGGAGCAGTTCTTC. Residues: CSAPLGGEEQFF.

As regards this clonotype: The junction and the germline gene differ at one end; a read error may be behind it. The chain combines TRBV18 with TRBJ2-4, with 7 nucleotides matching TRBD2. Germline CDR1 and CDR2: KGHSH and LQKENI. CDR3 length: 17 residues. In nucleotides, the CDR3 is TGTGCCGGCTCACCCCTTACGGGGGAGGGGGCCAAAAACATTCAGTACTTC. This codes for CAGSPLTGEGAKNIQYF.

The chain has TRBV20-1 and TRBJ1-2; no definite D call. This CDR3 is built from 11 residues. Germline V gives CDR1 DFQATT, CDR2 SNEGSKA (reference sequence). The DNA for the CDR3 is TGCACCACGTCGTTTAACTATGGCTACACCTTC. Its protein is CTTSFNYGYTF.

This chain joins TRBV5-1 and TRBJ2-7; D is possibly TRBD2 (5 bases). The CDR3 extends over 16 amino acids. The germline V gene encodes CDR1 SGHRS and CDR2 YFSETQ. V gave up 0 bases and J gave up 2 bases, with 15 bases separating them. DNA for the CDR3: TGCGCCAGCAGCTTGGCCTCGGGAACGGGCGCCTACGAGCAGTACTTC. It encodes CASSLASGTGAYEQYF.

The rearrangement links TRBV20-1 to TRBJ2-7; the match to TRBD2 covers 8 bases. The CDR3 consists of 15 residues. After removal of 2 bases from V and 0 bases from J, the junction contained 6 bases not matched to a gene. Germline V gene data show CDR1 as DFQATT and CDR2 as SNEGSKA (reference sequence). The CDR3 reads CSARPSGRYSYEQYF. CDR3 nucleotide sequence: TGCAGTGCTAGACCTAGCGGGCGTTACTCCTACGAGCAGTACTTC.

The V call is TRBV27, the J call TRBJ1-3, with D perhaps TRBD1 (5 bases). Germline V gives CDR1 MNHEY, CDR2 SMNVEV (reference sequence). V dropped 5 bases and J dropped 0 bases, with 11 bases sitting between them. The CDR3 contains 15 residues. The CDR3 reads CASSPQAISGNTIYF. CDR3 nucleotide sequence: TGTGCCAGCAGTCCACAGGCCATCTCTGGAAACACCATATATTTT.

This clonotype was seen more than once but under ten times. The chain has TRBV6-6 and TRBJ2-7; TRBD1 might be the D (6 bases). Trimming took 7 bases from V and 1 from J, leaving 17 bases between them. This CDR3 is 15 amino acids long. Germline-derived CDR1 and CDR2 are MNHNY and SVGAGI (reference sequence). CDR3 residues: CASNSATGGSYEQYF. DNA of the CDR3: TGTGCCAGCAACTCAGCGACAGGAGGATCCTACGAGCAGTACTTC.

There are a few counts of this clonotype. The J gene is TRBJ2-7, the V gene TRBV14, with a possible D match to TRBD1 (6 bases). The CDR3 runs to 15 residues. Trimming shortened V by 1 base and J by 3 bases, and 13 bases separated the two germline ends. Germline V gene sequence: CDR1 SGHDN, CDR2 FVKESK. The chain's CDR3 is CASSQASGHRYEQYF. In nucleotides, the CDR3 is TGTGCCAGCAGCCAAGCTTCGGGACACCGCTACGAGCAGTACTTC.

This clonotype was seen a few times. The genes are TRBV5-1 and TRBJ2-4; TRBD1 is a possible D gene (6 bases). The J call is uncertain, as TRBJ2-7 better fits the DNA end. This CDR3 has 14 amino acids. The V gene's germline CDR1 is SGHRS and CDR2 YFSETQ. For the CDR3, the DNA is TGCGCCAGCAGCTTCGCTACAGGGATCCGCGAGCAGTACTTC. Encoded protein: CASSFATGIREQYF.

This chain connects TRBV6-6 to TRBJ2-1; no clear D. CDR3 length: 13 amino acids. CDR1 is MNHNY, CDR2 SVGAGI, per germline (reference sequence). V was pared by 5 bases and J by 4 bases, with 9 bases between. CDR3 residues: CASSALRYNEQFF. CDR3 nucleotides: TGTGCCAGCAGTGCCCTACGGTACAATGAGCAGTTCTTC.

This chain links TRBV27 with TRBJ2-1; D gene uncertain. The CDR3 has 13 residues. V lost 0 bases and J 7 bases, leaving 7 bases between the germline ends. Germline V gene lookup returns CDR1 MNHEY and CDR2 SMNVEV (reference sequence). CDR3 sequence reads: CASSLSWRNEQFF. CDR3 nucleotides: TGTGCCAGCAGTTTATCGTGGCGGAATGAGCAGTTCTTC.

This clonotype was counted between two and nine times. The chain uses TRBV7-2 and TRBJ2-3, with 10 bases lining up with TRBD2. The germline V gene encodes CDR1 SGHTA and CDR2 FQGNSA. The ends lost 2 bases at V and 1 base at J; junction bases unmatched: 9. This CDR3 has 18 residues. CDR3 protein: CASSLYASLAGGTDTQYF. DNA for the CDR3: TGTGCCAGCAGCTTATACGCCTCTCTAGCGGGGGGCACAGATACGCAGTATTTT.

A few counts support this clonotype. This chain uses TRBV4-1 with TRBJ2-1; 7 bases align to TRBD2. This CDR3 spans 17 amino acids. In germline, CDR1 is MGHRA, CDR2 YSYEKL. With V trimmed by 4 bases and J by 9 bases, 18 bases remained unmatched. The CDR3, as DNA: TGCGCCAGCAGCCTTCGGGAAGCTAGCGGTTTTGGGAGTGAGCAGTTCTTC. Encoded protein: CASSLREASGFGSEQFF.

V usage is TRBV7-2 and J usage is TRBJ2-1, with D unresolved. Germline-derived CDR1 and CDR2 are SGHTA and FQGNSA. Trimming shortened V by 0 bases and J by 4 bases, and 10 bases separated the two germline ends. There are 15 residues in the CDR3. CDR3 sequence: CASSLAGFFYNEQFF. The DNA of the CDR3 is TGTGCCAGCAGCTTAGCGGGCTTCTTTTACAATGAGCAGTTCTTC.

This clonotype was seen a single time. The DNA for the CDR3 is TGCGCCAGCAGCATGTCAAGGTTAGACGGGGACGAGCAGTACTTC. Protein sequence: CASSMSRLDGDEQYF. The chain links TRBV5-1 to TRBJ2-5; D is possibly TRBD2 (5 bases). TRBJ2-7 explains the end of the DNA better; the J call may be wrong. The CDR3 runs 15 residues. Germline V CDR1 and CDR2: SGHRS, YFSETQ.

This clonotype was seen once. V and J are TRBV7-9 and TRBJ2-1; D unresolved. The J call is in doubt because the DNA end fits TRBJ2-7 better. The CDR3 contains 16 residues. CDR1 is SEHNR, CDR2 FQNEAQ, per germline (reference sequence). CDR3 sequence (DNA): TGTGCCAGCAGCTTAGCGCACACGAGCTCCTACAATGAGCAGTACTTC. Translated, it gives CASSLAHTSSYNEQYF.

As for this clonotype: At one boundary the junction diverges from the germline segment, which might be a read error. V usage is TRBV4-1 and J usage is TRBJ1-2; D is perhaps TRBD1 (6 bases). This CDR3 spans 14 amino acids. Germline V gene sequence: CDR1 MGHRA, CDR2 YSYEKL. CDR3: CAGSQGRDKGGYTF. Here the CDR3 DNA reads TGCGCCGGCAGCCAAGGCAGGGACAAGGGTGGCTACACCTTC.

CDR3 region: CASSQSRGGNQPQHF. In DNA form, the CDR3 reads TGTGCCAGCAGCCAATCCAGGGGTGGCAATCAGCCCCAGCATTTT. This rearrangement joins TRBV3-1 to TRBJ1-5; tentatively, D is TRBD1 (6 bases). V shed 2 bases and J shed 2 bases, with 10 bases lying between them. The CDR3 contains 15 residues. Germline-derived CDR1 and CDR2 are LGHDT and YNNKEL (reference sequence).

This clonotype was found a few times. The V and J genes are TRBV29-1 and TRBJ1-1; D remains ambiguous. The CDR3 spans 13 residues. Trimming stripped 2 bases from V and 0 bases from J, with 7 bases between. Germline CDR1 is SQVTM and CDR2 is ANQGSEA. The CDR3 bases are TGCAGCGTTGAAAATCGGCTGAACACTGAAGCTTTCTTT. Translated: CSVENRLNTEAFF.

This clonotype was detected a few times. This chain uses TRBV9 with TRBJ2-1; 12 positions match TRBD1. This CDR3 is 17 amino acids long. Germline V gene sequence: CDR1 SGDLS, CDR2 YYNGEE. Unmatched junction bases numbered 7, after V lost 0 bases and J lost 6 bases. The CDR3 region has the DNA TGTGCCAGCAGCGTAGCTTCGGGACAGGGGGCAAGCAATGAGCAGTTCTTC. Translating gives CASSVASGQGASNEQFF.

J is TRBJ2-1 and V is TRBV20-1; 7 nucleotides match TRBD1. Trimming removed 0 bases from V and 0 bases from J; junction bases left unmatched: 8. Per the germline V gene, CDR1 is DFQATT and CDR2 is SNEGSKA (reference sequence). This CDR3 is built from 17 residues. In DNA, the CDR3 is TGCAGTGCTAGAGATGAAGGGGGCCCTAACTCCTACAATGAGCAGTTCTTC. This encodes CSARDEGGPNSYNEQFF.

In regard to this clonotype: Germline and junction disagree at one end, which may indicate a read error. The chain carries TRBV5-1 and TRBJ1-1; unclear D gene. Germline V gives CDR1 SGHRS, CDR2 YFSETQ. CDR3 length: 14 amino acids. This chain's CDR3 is CASSFQGMNAEAFF. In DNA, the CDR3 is TGCGCCAGCAGCTTTCAAGGTATGAACGCTGAAGCTTTCTTT.

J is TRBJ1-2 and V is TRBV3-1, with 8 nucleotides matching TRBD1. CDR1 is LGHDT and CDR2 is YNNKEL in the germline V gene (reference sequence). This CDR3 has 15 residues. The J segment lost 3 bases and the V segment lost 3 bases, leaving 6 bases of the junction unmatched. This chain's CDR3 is CASSQGMTGDYGYTF. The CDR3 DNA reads TGTGCCAGCAGCCAGGGGATGACAGGGGACTATGGCTACACCTTC.